Below, 17 T cell receptor beta chains from the same sample are listed, as sequenced in a study of tumor and adjacent non-tumor tissue in lung cancer (dated by TCRdb to between 2018 and 2020). The receptor library was made with multiplex PCR. Instrument used: Illumina HiSeq 2500. TCRbeta libraries were constructed through three rounds of nested PCR with primers (Table S4) according to protocols modified from ARM-PCR. Starting from the raw public reads, TCRdb applied fastp trimming at Q25, assembled clones with MiXCR and retained in-frame beta chains. CDR3 protein duplicates are merged, each entry listing the most common genes and DNA. For this sample there are 100,000 to 150,000 distinct CDR3 sequences; roughly 67% appear just once. The leading ten clones occupy roughly 13% of the sample. RNA was isolated from bulk unsorted tissue, and RNA quality was assessed with a NanoDrop ND-1000 and an Agilent 2100.

What was sequenced was lung tumor tissue. Receptors originate from a young man with non-small cell lung cancer.

The rearrangement links TRBV11-3 to TRBJ1-2, with a weak D call TRBD1 (6 bases). This CDR3 has 13 residues. CDR1 is SGHNT, CDR2 YENEEA, per germline. V lost 1 base and J 11 bases, leaving 14 bases between the germline ends. The CDR3 loop reads CASSLGQAGGYTF. The CDR3 bases are TGTGCCAGCAGCTTAGGACAGGCAGGCGGTTACACCTTC. Looking up the rest from reference TRBV11-3 and TRBJ1-2 gives the full variable domain: EAGVVQSPRYKIIEKKQPVAFWCNPISGHNTLYWYLQNLGQGPELLIRYENEEAVDDSQLPKDRFSAERLKGVDSTLKIQPAELGDSAVYLCASSLGQAGGYTFGSGTRLTVV.

This clonotype has just a few counts. A read error is possible here, since a much larger clone lies one base away. This chain uses TRBV6-2 or TRBV6-3 with TRBJ2-5, with D unclear. Per the germline V gene, CDR1 is MNHEY and CDR2 is SVGEGT. This CDR3 region has 10 residues. This CDR3 is CAGSSGTQYF. CDR3 nucleotides: TGTGCCGGCAGTTCGGGGACCCAGTACTTC.

By frequency in the sample, this clonotype is medium-sized. The chain employs TRBV11-2 and TRBJ2-1; 7 bases line up with TRBD2. CDR1 is SGHAT and CDR2 is FQNNGV in the germline V gene. Trimming at V came to 5 bases and at J to 2 bases, leaving 6 bases not matched to a gene. This CDR3 contains 15 residues. CDR3 sequence (DNA): TGTGCCAGCAGCCCTTCCGGGACTACCTACAATGAGCAGTTCTTC. The encoded protein is CASSPSGTTYNEQFF.

Of note for this clonotype: A much larger clone lies a single base off, so this may be a read error. The V gene is TRBV5-5, the J gene TRBJ2-3, with a tentative D call TRBD1 (5 bases). CDR1 and CDR2 from the germline V gene are SGHKS and YYEKEE (reference sequence). The CDR3 is 15 residues long. The CDR3 DNA is TGTGCCAGCAGCTTAAGCCTAGAGGAGACAGATACGCAGTTTTTT. This gives the protein CASSLSLEETDTQFF.

A word on this clonotype: Germline and junction disagree at one end, which may indicate a read error. The chain employs TRBV28 and TRBJ2-1; D not resolved. The CDR3 runs 18 residues. Per germline, CDR1 MDHEN and CDR2 SYDVKM. For the CDR3, the DNA is TGTGCCAGCAGTTCCCCCATAGCAGAGAAGAGCCCCTACAATGAGCAATTCTTC. This encodes CASSSPIAEKSPYNEQFF.

Note on this clonotype: This may come from a read error, since a much larger clone is one base off. This sequence joins TRBV7-9 and TRBJ2-7; the match to TRBD1 covers 10 bases. Germline values: CDR1 SEHNR, CDR2 FQNEAQ (reference sequence). This CDR3 spans 15 amino acids. DNA for the CDR3: TGTGCCTGCAGCCCCCGCGACAGGGGGCTGTACGAGCAGTACTTC. This gives the protein CACSPRDRGLYEQYF.

This clonotype appeared many times. V usage is TRBV20-1 and J usage is TRBJ2-2; 8 nucleotides align to TRBD2. Looked up from germline, CDR1 is DFQATT and CDR2 is SNEGSKA (reference sequence). The junction had 13 bases not matched to a gene; V was cut back by 0 bases and J by 7 bases. The CDR3 has 17 residues. CDR3 in amino acids: CSARDRVAGKFNGELFF. In DNA, the CDR3 is TGCAGTGCTAGAGATCGGGTAGCGGGGAAGTTTAACGGGGAGCTGTTTTTT.

This sequence joins TRBV6-2 or TRBV6-3 and TRBJ2-7; D may be TRBD1 or TRBD2 (6 bases each). Looked up from germline, CDR1 is MNHEY and CDR2 is SVGEGT. The V gene lost 8 bases and the J gene lost 9 bases, with 14 bases spanning the gap. This CDR3 spans 11 amino acids. The CDR3 sequence: CASPMGGVQYF. CDR3 bases: TGTGCCAGCCCAATGGGGGGCGTGCAGTACTTC.

With respect to this clonotype: An end of the junction does not agree with germline; a read error may underlie this. This sequence joins TRBV4-1 and TRBJ2-5, with a weak D call TRBD2 (5 bases). The CDR3 consists of 15 residues. The germline CDR1 and CDR2 sequences are MGHRA and YSYEKL. Written as DNA, the CDR3 is TGCGCCAGCAGCCAAGATCGGGGTGAGGAAGAGACCCAAAACTTC. This translates into CASSQDRGEEETQNF.

This clonotype was counted once. This chain joins TRBV6-2 or TRBV6-3 and TRBJ2-7, with D tentatively TRBD2 (6 bases). Germline loops: CDR1 MNHEY, CDR2 SVGEGT. This CDR3 spans 16 amino acids. V was cut by 10 bases and J by 7 bases, with 29 bases left in between. The CDR3 region has the DNA TGTGCCATCACTTACTTCCTAGGAGGGGCGCTAGATGAGCAGTACTTC. This translates into CAITYFLGGALDEQYF.

This clonotype was seen ten or more times. The V call is TRBV6-1, the J call TRBJ1-2; D not resolved. Trimming removed 0 bases at V and 2 bases at J, with 7 bases between. The V gene's germline CDR1 is MNHNS and CDR2 SASEGT. CDR3 length equals 14 residues. DNA of the CDR3: TGTGCCAGCAGTGAAGCGCGTGGGAACTATGGCTACACCTTC. It specifies CASSEARGNYGYTF.

The sample holds many counts of this clonotype. This chain links TRBV12-3 or TRBV12-4 with TRBJ2-2; D is possibly TRBD1 or TRBD2 (5 bases each). Trimming cost V 6 bases and J 7 bases, with 15 bases left between them. This CDR3 has 14 amino acids. CDR3 sequence: CASSIGGGIGELFF. The DNA of the CDR3 is TGTGCCAGCAGCATTGGTGGGGGAATCGGGGAGCTGTTTTTT.

This clonotype was seen a single time. The J gene is TRBJ2-7, the V gene TRBV11-2; 7 bases match TRBD2. The CDR3 extends over 13 amino acids. Germline V gene lookup returns CDR1 SGHAT and CDR2 FQNNGV. The ends lost 1 base at V and 6 bases at J; junction bases unmatched: 3. CDR3 in DNA: TGTGCCAGCAGCTTAGTCAGGGAGGGCGAGCAGTACTTC. Translation: CASSLVREGEQYF.

This clonotype was seen just once. Given the absence of the conserved phenylalanine or tryptophan at the CDR3 end, a read error is likely. CDR3: CASRWTSHETQYL. As DNA, the CDR3 is TGTGCCAGCAGATGGACTTCCCACGAGACCCAGTACCTC. This chain connects TRBV12-3 or TRBV12-4 to TRBJ2-5; D might be TRBD2 (5 bases). The CDR3 spans 13 residues. Trimming took off 6 bases at V and 5 bases at J, with 13 bases between the two ends.

About this clonotype itself: A much larger clone lies a single base off, so this may be a read error. The chain uses TRBV6-2 or TRBV6-3 and TRBJ1-2; D is ambiguous. The CDR3 sequence is 13 residues long. CDR1 MNHEY and CDR2 SVGEGT come from the germline V gene. Trimming stripped 6 bases from V and 4 bases from J, with 12 bases between. CDR3 nucleotide sequence: TGTGCCAGCAGACCAAGCAACCTCTATGGCTACACCTTC. It yields the protein CASRPSNLYGYTF.

On this clonotype: This could be a read error, since a much larger clone is one nucleotide away. The gene calls are TRBV29-1 and TRBJ1-2; possibly TRBD1 for D (5 bases). The CDR3 runs to 12 residues. The V and J ends lost 6 bases and 7 bases respectively, with 15 bases between them. Germline CDR1 and CDR2: SQVTM and ANQGSEA. CDR3 sequence: CSVSGTLCGYTF. The CDR3 DNA is TGCAGCGTATCCGGGACCCTCTGTGGCTACACCTTC.

For this clonotype: A much larger clone differs from this one at a single base, so this may be a read error. V usage is TRBV4-3 and J usage is TRBJ2-3; D unresolved. The germline V gene encodes CDR1 LGHNA and CDR2 YSLEER. The CDR3 is 13 residues long. The CDR3 sequence is CANSQASTDTQYF. The DNA for the CDR3 is TGTGCCAACAGCCAAGCCTCCACAGATACGCAGTATTTT.